Listed below are T cell receptor beta chains from one sample, sequenced in a study of T cell responses to AZD1222 COVID-19 vaccine. Produced via immunoSEQ multiplex PCR; TCRdb's table is partial and in-frame only. The sample has roughly 200,000 clones, about 94% seen once; the top ten hold over 1.5%. Sequences were derived from peripheral blood, sampled 28 days after the second dose of the MenACWY control vaccine. Every receptor here comes from an adult who received the MenACWY meningococcal vaccine as a control. Both conserved end residues are part of each CDR3. Fields, in order: J gene, D gene, V gene, clone size, CDR3 protein, CDR3 DNA. D genes are given only for firm matches. Size is stated for part of the rows, as once, few or many counts, or as a class when the clone is expanded.

TRBJ2-1 TRBD2 TRBV19 . CASSIWGGYNEQFF TGTGCCAGTAGTATTTGGGGGGGCTACAATGAGCAGTTCTTC
TRBJ1-1 TRBD1 TRBV7-2 . CASSTRQGAEAFF TGTGCCAGCAGCACACGACAGGGGGCAGAAGCTTTCTTT
TRBJ2-1 . TRBV7-2 . CASSSSGNEQFF TGTGCCAGCAGCTCGTCAGGTAATGAGCAGTTCTTC
TRBJ1-1 . TRBV28 . CASSLIAGIMNTEAFF TGTGCCAGCAGTTTAATTGCGGGGATAATGAACACTGAAGCTTTCTTT
TRBJ2-1 . TRBV6-1 . CASSDGGQVAYNEQFF TGTGCCAGCAGTGATGGGGGGCAGGTAGCCTACAATGAGCAGTTCTTC
TRBJ2-2 . TRBV6-2/TRBV6-3 . CASSRDTGELFF TGTGCCAGCAGTCGCGACACCGGGGAGCTGTTTTTT
TRBJ2-2 . TRBV19 . CASSTPRGEYTGELFF TGTGCCAGTAGTACCCCTCGCGGGGAGTACACCGGGGAGCTGTTTTTT
TRBJ2-3 TRBD2 TRBV5-4 . CASSLLAGGTDTQYF TGTGCCAGCAGCTTATTAGCGGGGGGCACAGATACGCAGTATTTT
TRBJ1-6 . TRBV5-4 . CASSLGRHGRYDSPLHF TGTGCCAGCAGCTTGGGACGTCATGGGCGGTACGATTCACCCCTCCACTTT
TRBJ1-1 TRBD1 TRBV9 . CASSPTGDGTEAFF TGTGCCAGCAGCCCGACAGGGGACGGCACTGAAGCTTTCTTT
TRBJ1-2 . TRBV12-2 . CASRFMRGQHINYGYTF TGTGCAAGTCGCTTTATGCGCGGGCAGCACATTAACTATGGCTACACCTTC
TRBJ2-1 . TRBV29-1 few CSGSVGLLTSNEQFF TGCAGCGGGAGCGTGGGCTTATTAACAAGCAATGAGCAGTTCTTC
TRBJ1-5 TRBD1 TRBV28 . CASSEIQGARQPQHF TGTGCCAGCAGTGAAATTCAGGGGGCTCGACAGCCCCAGCATTTT
TRBJ1-1 TRBD1 TRBV6-6 . CASSSTGTGTNTEAFF TGTGCCAGCAGTTCTACCGGGACAGGGACGAACACTGAAGCTTTCTTT
TRBJ2-4 . TRBV14 . CASSQAPEGTKNIQYF TGTGCCAGCAGCCAAGCACCTGAGGGGACCAAAAACATTCAGTACTTC
TRBJ2-2 TRBD1 TRBV2 . CARESGTGGTGELFF TGTGCCAGGGAATCCGGGACAGGGGGCACCGGGGAGCTGTTTTTT
TRBJ2-5 . TRBV24-1 . CATSPRDQETQYF TGTGCCACCAGCCCCAGGGACCAAGAGACCCAGTACTTC
TRBJ2-1 TRBD2 TRBV28 . CASSKWGLAGVDNEQFF TGTGCCAGCAGTAAATGGGGACTAGCGGGAGTTGACAATGAGCAGTTCTTC
TRBJ1-5 . TRBV5-8 once CASSLQTAGNQPQHF TGTGCCAGCAGCTTGCAAACAGCAGGCAATCAGCCCCAGCATTTT
TRBJ2-3 TRBD2 TRBV18 . CASSTTQVTSEDTQYF TGTGCCAGCTCAACAACGCAGGTGACTAGCGAGGATACGCAGTATTTT
TRBJ1-5 TRBD1 TRBV28 once CASRPGTGPHQPQHF TGTGCCAGCAGACCTGGGACAGGGCCCCATCAGCCCCAGCATTTT
TRBJ2-2 . TRBV10-3 . CAIVQGVSTNTGELFF TGTGCCATCGTTCAAGGCGTTTCTACTAACACCGGGGAGCTGTTTTTT
TRBJ2-5 . TRBV7-9 . CASSLEGGGQETQYF TGTGCCAGCAGCTTAGAGGGAGGGGGCCAGGAGACCCAGTACTTC
TRBJ1-5 . TRBV4-3 . CASSQPSDSNQPQHF TGCGCCAGCAGCCAACCTTCCGACAGCAATCAGCCCCAGCATTTT
TRBJ2-7 . TRBV5-8 . CASSERGYGPYEQYF TGTGCCAGCAGCGAGAGGGGGTACGGCCCCTACGAGCAGTACTTC
TRBJ1-2 . TRBV19 . CATLPGEGLSYGYTF TGTGCCACCTTACCGGGGGAGGGACTTTCCTATGGCTACACCTTC
TRBJ1-5 . TRBV28 . CASSSGGQQPQHF TGTGCCAGCAGTTCCGGGGGGCAACAGCCCCAGCATTTT
TRBJ2-7 . TRBV2 . CATSFGAAYEQYF TGTGCCACCAGCTTTGGGGCCGCTTACGAGCAGTACTTC
TRBJ1-1 TRBD1 TRBV7-2 . CASSPNTGGEAFF TGTGCCAGCAGCCCTAACACAGGGGGTGAAGCTTTCTTT
TRBJ1-1 . TRBV14 . CASSRRLQGRTEAFF TGTGCCAGCAGCCGAAGATTGCAGGGGAGGACTGAAGCTTTCTTT
TRBJ1-1 . TRBV14 . CASSQSRAPARVTFF TGTGCCAGCAGCCAATCTAGAGCCCCAGCCCGGGTTACTTTCTTT
TRBJ1-1 . TRBV28 . CASSLKRSGAFF TGTGCCAGCAGTTTAAAAAGGTCAGGAGCTTTCTTT
TRBJ2-5 . TRBV6-2/TRBV6-3 . CASSQGPKETQYF TGTGCCAGCAGTCAAGGGCCCAAAGAGACCCAGTACTTC
TRBJ1-1 TRBD1 TRBV4-3 . CASSQRDRGGTEAFF TGCGCCAGCAGCCAAAGGGACAGGGGGGGCACTGAAGCTTTCTTT
TRBJ2-4 . TRBV9 . CASSPGRAKNIQYF TGTGCCAGCAGCCCGGGCCGAGCCAAAAACATTCAGTACTTC
TRBJ2-7 TRBD2 TRBV6-5 . CASSYSTSGSYEQYF TGTGCCAGCAGTTACTCAACTAGCGGGAGCTACGAGCAGTACTTC
TRBJ1-1 . TRBV28 . CASSFGRENTEAFF TGTGCCAGCAGTTTTGGTCGAGAGAACACTGAAGCTTTCTTT
TRBJ2-7 . TRBV6-5 . CASRALLGPYEQYF TGTGCCAGCAGGGCCCTCCTGGGGCCCTACGAGCAGTACTTC
TRBJ1-5 . TRBV9 . CASSVEGGNQPQHF TGTGCCAGCAGCGTAGAGGGCGGCAATCAGCCCCAGCATTTT
TRBJ2-2 . TRBV12-3/TRBV12-4 . CASGRSTGELFF TGTGCCAGCGGACGGAGCACCGGGGAGCTGTTTTTT
TRBJ1-1 . TRBV2 . CASSHGGGEAFF TGTGCCAGCAGTCACGGGGGTGGGGAAGCTTTCTTT
TRBJ1-1 . TRBV10-2 . CASSESISELGAFF TGCGCCAGCAGTGAGTCTATTAGTGAACTAGGGGCTTTCTTT
TRBJ2-6 . TRBV6-1 . CASSEQPISGANVLTF TGTGCCAGCAGTGAACAACCGATCTCTGGGGCCAACGTCCTGACTTTC
TRBJ2-7 . TRBV18 . CASSPFSSYEQYF TGTGCCAGCTCACCATTCTCAAGCTACGAGCAGTACTTC
TRBJ2-1 . TRBV19 once CASRTTGTGGGEQFF TGTGCCAGTAGAACCACCGGGACGGGGGGCGGTGAGCAGTTCTTC
TRBJ1-1 . TRBV27 . CASSSGRGGHIPEAFF TGTGCCAGCAGTTCGGGACGTGGAGGGCATATCCCTGAAGCTTTCTTT
TRBJ2-7 . TRBV6-2/TRBV6-3 . CASSPSLGYSYEQYF TGTGCCAGCAGCCCTTCGTTGGGGTACTCCTACGAGCAGTACTTC
TRBJ1-2 . TRBV10-3 . CAISKSATANYGYTF TGTGCCATCAGTAAGTCCGCGACAGCTAACTATGGCTACACCTTC
TRBJ1-5 . TRBV6-5 . CASSRTLDQPQHF TGTGCCAGCAGTCGGACGTTGGATCAGCCCCAGCATTTT
TRBJ1-2 . TRBV5-6 . CASSLIIPTSNYGYTF TGTGCCAGCAGCTTGATTATACCTACCTCCAACTATGGCTACACCTTC
TRBJ2-7 . TRBV6-5 . CASSERPPYEQYF TGTGCCTCCAGCGAGAGGCCTCCCTACGAGCAGTACTTC